The clone carrying this T cell receptor (beta chain) was picked up many times. The entry originates in a study of T-cell reconstitution after alpha-beta-depleted transplantation in children. Trimming cost V 2 bases and J 2 bases, with 11 bases left between them. The CDR3 consists of 15 residues. A library of TCRbeta sequences, prepared with unique molecular identifiers, was generated. TCRdb reprocessed the PCR reads with MiXCR, giving one entry per CDR3 protein. The sample shows under 450,000 distinct CDR3 sequences, about 14% of them seen only once. This sequence was found in a human donor who donated a stem cell graft to a child with Fanconi anemia. The input for sequencing was PBMCs, taken from the stem cell graft. V is TRBV12-3 or TRBV12-4 and J is TRBJ2-3; D is unclear. The CDR3 is CASSLWGDSTDTQYF. The CDR3 DNA is TGTGCCAGCAGTTTATGGGGTGATTCCACAGATACGCAGTATTTT.